This TCR beta chain comes out of a study of blood T cell repertoires in COVID-19. Study in general: Samples came from the United States, Italy and Spain, spanning acute and convalescent COVID-19.

Repertoires were generated with immunoSEQ multiplex PCR, while TCRdb's copy carries only in-frame clones and drops some. The repertoire holds around 250,000 clones, with around four fifths as singletons. J was trimmed by 7 bases and V by 1 base; bases with no gene match: 6. The CDR3 has 14 residues. Germline lookup yields CDR1 SGHTA and CDR2 FQGNSA. Input material: PBMCs or T cells enriched from blood (not recorded which). This chain links TRBV7-2 with TRBJ1-2; 7 bases are a match to TRBD1. This TCR was sampled from a man aged 40-50 years who had recovered from COVID-19. CDR3 coding DNA: TGTGCCAGCAGCTTAGGTCCAGGGGGGTTTGGCTACACCTTC. Translated: CASSLGPGGFGYTF.